This section outlines one T cell receptor beta chain sequence together with its context. What it binds is unknown. The entry originates in a study of vaccination effects on CD4 cells after COVID-19. Looking at the study overall: Sequencing was preceded by expansion of antigen-specific CD4+ T cells with viral peptide pools in the ViraFEST assay.

CDR1 and CDR2 (germline): SGHRS, YFSETQ. The CDR3 totals 17 residues. Trimming shortened V by 2 bases and J by 6 bases, and 22 bases separated the two germline ends. The repertoire was sequenced with immunoSEQ multiplex PCR; TCRdb's copy has only in-frame clones and lacks some. This table holds 7,500 to 10,000 clones, around 76% found once. With approximately ten days of culture completed, CD4+ T cells were isolated. The participants, recipients of two vaccine doses, got either BNT162b2 or mRNA-1273. The sequencing used CD4+ T cells from PBMCs cultured without peptide, collected after COVID-19 vaccination. This chain links TRBV5-1 with TRBJ2-3; D unclear. The clonotype comes from a human donor who received a COVID-19 vaccine. This CDR3 is CASSLGARYRADDTQYF. The CDR3 nucleotides read TGCGCCAGCAGCTTAGGAGCTCGTTATAGGGCAGACGATACGCAGTATTTT. Full variable domain (missing parts from reference TRBV5-1 and TRBJ2-3): KAGVTQTPRYLIKTRGQQVTLSCSPISGHRSVSWYQQTPGQGLQFLFEYFSETQRNKGNFPGRFSGRQFSNSRSEMNVSTLELGDSALYLCASSLGARYRADDTQYFGPGTRLTVL.